The rows below give T cell receptor beta chains drawn from one sample of a study of blood T cell repertoires in COVID-19. The repertoire was sequenced with immunoSEQ multiplex PCR; TCRdb's copy has only in-frame clones and lacks some. The sample contains over 200,000 clones, approximately 80% of which appear only once. Sequenced: peripheral blood. Receptors were obtained from a woman aged 80 or older with COVID-19, enrolled during active disease. Both conserved end residues are part of each CDR3. D genes are given only for firm matches. Clone size appears in some rows only: once, few, many, or a class for an expanded clone.

J,V,size,D,DNA,CDR3
TRBJ2-3,TRBV2,-,TRBD2,TGTGCCAGCAGCCTTGGGGCGGGAGGCCCGAATACGCAGTATTTT,CASSLGAGGPNTQYF
TRBJ1-1,TRBV4-1,-,-,TGCGCCAGCAGCCAAAGGGGGATCACTGAAGCTTTCTTT,CASSQRGITEAFF
TRBJ1-1,TRBV11-2,-,TRBD1,TGTGCCAGCAGCAAGGGACAGAAGAACACTGAAGCTTTCTTT,CASSKGQKNTEAFF
TRBJ1-1,TRBV5-1,-,-,TGCGCCAGCAGCTTGTCAGAGGGTACTGAAGCTTTCTTT,CASSLSEGTEAFF
TRBJ2-7,TRBV6-5,once,TRBD1,TGTGCCAGCAGTTCCCCGGGACAGGGTTTGGGCGAGCAGTACTTC,CASSSPGQGLGEQYF
TRBJ2-2,TRBV6-6,-,TRBD1,TGTGCCAGCAGTGTTACCGGGACAGGGATGTTGGGGGAGCTGTTTTTT,CASSVTGTGMLGELFF
TRBJ1-4,TRBV10-2,many,-,TGCGCCAGCAGTGACAGGACATACTCGGGAAAACTGTTTTTT,CASSDRTYSGKLFF
TRBJ1-5,TRBV5-8,-,-,TGTGCCAGCAGCTTGGCAACAAGAAAAAATCAGCCCCAGCATTTT,CASSLATRKNQPQHF
TRBJ2-3,TRBV7-9,few,TRBD2,TGTGCCAGCAGCTTGGGACTAGCGGGGGGCACAGATACGCAGTATTTT,CASSLGLAGGTDTQYF
TRBJ2-3,TRBV15,-,TRBD2,TGTGCCCCCCCTTTTAGCGGGACTACAGATACGCAGTATTTT,CAPPFSGTTDTQYF
TRBJ2-3,TRBV27,-,-,TGTGCCAGCAGTCGAGCCCCAGATACGCAGTATTTT,CASSRAPDTQYF
TRBJ2-3,TRBV29-1,-,TRBD2,TGCAGCGTCACCCCCCCCGGGACTAGGTCAGATACGCAGTATTTT,CSVTPPGTRSDTQYF
TRBJ1-1,TRBV3-1/TRBV3-2,-,TRBD1,TGTGCCAGCAGCCAAATGACAGGGAGTCACTCTGAAGCTTTCTTT,CASSQMTGSHSEAFF
TRBJ1-5,TRBV4-1,-,-,TGCGCCAGCAGCCCAGACCTCAATCAGCCCCAGCATTTT,CASSPDLNQPQHF
TRBJ1-6,TRBV11-2,-,-,TGTGCCAGCAGCAGACAAGACGGGAGGTCGGCACCCCTCCACTTT,CASSRQDGRSAPLHF